This T cell receptor beta chain was recovered during a study of cytomegalovirus exposure and HLA in healthy donors. With regard to this clone: The antigen remains undetermined.

Study-wide results and caveats: In an earlier analysis, in several hundred donors, most V segments appeared productive either ~90% or ~30% of the time. The classifier reportedly diagnosed cytomegalovirus status with high sensitivity and specificity.

V lost 7 bases to trimming and J lost 5 bases, with 12 bases between them. In germline, CDR1 is MDHEN, CDR2 SYDVKM. The CDR3 covers 14 residues. The PCR employed 60 Vbeta primers together with 13 Jbeta primers. Generated by immunoSEQ multiplex PCR, the TCRdb table keeps only in-frame clones and is missing some. The sample has approximately 190,000 clones; more than 65% are singletons. The V gene is TRBV28, the J gene TRBJ1-6; D gene ambiguous. This clonotype was obtained from a man aged 40-55 years in good health and CMV-seropositive. Input material: PBMCs. Here the CDR3 reads CASNPAGDNSPLHF. DNA for the CDR3: TGTGCCAGCAACCCGGCCGGGGATAATTCACCCCTCCACTTT. The variable domain in full, completed from reference TRBV28 and TRBJ1-6, reads DVKVTQSSRYLVKRTGEKVFLECVQDMDHENMFWYRQDPGLGLRLIYFSYDVKMKEKGDIPEGYSVSREKKERFSLILESASTNQTSMYLCASNPAGDNSPLHFGNGTRLTVT.